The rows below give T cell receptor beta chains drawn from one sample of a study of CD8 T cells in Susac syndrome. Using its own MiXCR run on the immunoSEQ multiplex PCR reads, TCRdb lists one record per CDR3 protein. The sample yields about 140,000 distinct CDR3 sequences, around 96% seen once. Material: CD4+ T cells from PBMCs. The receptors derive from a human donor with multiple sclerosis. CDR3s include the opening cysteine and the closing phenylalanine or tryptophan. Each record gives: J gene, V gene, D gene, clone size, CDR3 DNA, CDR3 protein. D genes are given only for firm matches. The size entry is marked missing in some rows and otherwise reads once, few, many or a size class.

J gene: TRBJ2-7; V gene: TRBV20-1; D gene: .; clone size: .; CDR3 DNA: TGCAGTGCTAGATCGTTAGCGGCTCCCTACGAGCAGTACTTC; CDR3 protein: CSARSLAAPYEQYF
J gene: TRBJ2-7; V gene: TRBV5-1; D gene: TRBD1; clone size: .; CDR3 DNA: TGCGCCAGCAGCTCGGGACAGCCGCCGGGACCGCGCGCCTACGAGCAGTACTTC; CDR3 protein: CASSSGQPPGPRAYEQYF
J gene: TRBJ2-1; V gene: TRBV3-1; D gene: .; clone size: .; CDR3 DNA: TGTGCCAGCAGCCAAGCCCGGACGATAGATGAGCAGTTCTTC; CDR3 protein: CASSQARTIDEQFF
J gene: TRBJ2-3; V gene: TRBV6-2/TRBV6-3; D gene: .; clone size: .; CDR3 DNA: TGTGCCAGCAGGGACCCCACAGATACGCAGTATTTT; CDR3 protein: CASRDPTDTQYF
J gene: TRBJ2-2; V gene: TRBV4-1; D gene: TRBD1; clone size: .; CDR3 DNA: TGCGCCAGCAGCCAAGGCCCGACAGGGACCGGGGAGCTGTTTTTT; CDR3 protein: CASSQGPTGTGELFF
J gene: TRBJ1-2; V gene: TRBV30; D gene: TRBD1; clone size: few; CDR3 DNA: TGTGCCTGGAGTGTTGGACAGGGCCACACCTTC; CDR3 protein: CAWSVGQGHTF
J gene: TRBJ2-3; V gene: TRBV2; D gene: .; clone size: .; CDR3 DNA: TGTGCCAGCAGTGACGGGCGGTACACAGATACGCAGTATTTT; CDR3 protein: CASSDGRYTDTQYF
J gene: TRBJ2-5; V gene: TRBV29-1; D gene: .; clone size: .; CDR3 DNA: TGCAGCGTTGCGACAGGCTCCCAAGAGACCCAGTACTTC; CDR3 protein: CSVATGSQETQYF
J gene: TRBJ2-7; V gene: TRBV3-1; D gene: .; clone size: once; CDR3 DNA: TGTGCCAGCAGCCGGAACGGACAGCTCTACGAGCAGTACTTC; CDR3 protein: CASSRNGQLYEQYF
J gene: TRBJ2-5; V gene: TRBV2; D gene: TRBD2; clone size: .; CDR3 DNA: TGTGCCAGCAGAACACTAGCGGGGCAAGAGACCCAGTACTTC; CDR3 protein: CASRTLAGQETQYF
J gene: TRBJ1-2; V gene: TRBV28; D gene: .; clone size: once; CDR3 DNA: TGTGCCAGCAGTTCGGGGGGCGGGTATGGCTACACCTTC; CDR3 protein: CASSSGGGYGYTF
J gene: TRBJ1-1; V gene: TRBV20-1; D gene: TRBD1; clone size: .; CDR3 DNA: TGCAGTGCTAGAGTGGCGGGACAGTCCCTGGGCCTTGAAGCTTTCTTT; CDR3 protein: CSARVAGQSLGLEAFF
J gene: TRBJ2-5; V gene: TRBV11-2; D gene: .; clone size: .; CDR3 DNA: TGTGCCAGCAGCTTAGGAGTACTCGAGACCCAGTACTTC; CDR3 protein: CASSLGVLETQYF
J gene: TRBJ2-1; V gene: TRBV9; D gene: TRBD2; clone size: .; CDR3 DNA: TGTGCCAGCAGCGTATCGCTAGCGGCCACCGAGCAGTTCTTC; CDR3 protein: CASSVSLAATEQFF
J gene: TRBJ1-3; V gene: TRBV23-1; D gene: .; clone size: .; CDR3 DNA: TGCGCCAGCAGTCCGCAGGGTCCCAACTCTGGAAACACCATATATTTT; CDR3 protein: CASSPQGPNSGNTIYF
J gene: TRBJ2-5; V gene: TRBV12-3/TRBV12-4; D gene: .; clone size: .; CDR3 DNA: TGTGCCAGCAGGCACAAGCGCAGGCTTCTACAAGAGACCCAGTACTTC; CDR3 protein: CASRHKRRLLQETQYF
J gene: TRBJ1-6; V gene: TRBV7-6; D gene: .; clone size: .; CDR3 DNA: TGTGCCAGCAGCTTGGGGTGGCAGGGCTCACCCCTCCACTTT; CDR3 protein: CASSLGWQGSPLHF
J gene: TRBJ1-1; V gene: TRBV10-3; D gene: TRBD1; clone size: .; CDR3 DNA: TGTGCCATCAGTAGGACAGGGGTCACTGAAGCTTTCTTT; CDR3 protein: CAISRTGVTEAFF
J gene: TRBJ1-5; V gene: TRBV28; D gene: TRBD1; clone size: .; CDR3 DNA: TGTGCCAGCAGTTGGACAGGGGAAGGCAATCAGCCCCAGCATTTT; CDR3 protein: CASSWTGEGNQPQHF
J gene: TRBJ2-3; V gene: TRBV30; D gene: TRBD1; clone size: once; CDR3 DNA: TGTGCCTGGAATATGGGACAGGGGGCCCACACAGATACGCAGTATTTT; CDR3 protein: CAWNMGQGAHTDTQYF
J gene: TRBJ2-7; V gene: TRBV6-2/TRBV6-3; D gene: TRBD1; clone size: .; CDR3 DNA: TGTGCCAGCAGTTTACAGGGGTCGAACTCCTACGAGCAGTACTTC; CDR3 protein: CASSLQGSNSYEQYF
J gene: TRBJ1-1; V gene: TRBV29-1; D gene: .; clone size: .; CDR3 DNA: TGCAGCGTTGAAGTCGGACCGAACACTGAAGCTTTCTTT; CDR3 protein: CSVEVGPNTEAFF
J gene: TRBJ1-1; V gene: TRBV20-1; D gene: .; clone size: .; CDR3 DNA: TGCAGTGCTAGGGAACCGGGCCGGGGGGACACTGAAGCTTTCTTT; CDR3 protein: CSAREPGRGDTEAFF
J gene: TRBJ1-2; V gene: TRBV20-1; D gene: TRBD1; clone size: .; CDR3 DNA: TGCAGTGCTAGCGGCCGGCAACAGGGGGCGAATGGCTACACCTTC; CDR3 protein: CSASGRQQGANGYTF
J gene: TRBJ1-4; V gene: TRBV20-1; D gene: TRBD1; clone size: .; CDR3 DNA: TGCAGTGCTTCACAGGGGGCAGCGGAAAAACTGTTTTTT; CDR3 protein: CSASQGAAEKLFF
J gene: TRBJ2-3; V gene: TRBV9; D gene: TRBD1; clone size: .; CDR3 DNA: TGTGCCAGCAGCCCCGTCGGGACAGGAGATACGCAGTATTTT; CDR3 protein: CASSPVGTGDTQYF
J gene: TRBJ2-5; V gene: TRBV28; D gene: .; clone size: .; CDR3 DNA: TGTGCCAGCAGTTTATCGGGGGTGCAGACCCAGTACTTC; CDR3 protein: CASSLSGVQTQYF
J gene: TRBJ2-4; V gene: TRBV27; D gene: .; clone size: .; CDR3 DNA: TGTGCCAGTGGCGTACTAGCCGAGGGAAACATTCAGTACTTC; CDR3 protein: CASGVLAEGNIQYF
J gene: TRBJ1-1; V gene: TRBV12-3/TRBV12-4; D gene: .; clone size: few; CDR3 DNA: TGTGCCAGCAGTCAGACAGCGAACACTGAAGCTTTCTTT; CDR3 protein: CASSQTANTEAFF
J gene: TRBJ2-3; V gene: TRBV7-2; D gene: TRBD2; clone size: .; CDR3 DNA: TGTGCCAGCAGCTTGGGCACTAGCGGGCGCACAGATACGCAGTATTTT; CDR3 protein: CASSLGTSGRTDTQYF
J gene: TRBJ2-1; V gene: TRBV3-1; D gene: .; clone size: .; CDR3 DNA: TGTGCCAGCAGCCACACGAACTCCCTCAGAGGCAATGAGCAGTTCTTC; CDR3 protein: CASSHTNSLRGNEQFF
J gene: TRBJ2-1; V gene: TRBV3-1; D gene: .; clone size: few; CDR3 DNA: TGTGCCAGCAGCCAAGCGAATGAGCAGTTCTTC; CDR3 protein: CASSQANEQFF
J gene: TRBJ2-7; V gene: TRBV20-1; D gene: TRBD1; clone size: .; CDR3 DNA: TGCAGTGCTAGTCACAGGGGCCAAAATTACGAGCAGTACTTC; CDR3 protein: CSASHRGQNYEQYF
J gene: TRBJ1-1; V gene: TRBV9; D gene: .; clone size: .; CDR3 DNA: TGTGCCAGCACCACCCGAAGGGGGGGACGAGCTTTCTTT; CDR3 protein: CASTTRRGGRAFF
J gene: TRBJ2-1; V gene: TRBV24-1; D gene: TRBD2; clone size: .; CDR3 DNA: TGTGCCACCAGTGCGAGCGGGAGGGAGGCAGGCTCCTACAATGAGCAGTTCTTC; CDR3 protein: CATSASGREAGSYNEQFF
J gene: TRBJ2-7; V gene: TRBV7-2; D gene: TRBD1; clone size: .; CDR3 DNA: TGTGCCAGCCGGAAAACACAGGGGTACGAGCAGTACTTC; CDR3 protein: CASRKTQGYEQYF
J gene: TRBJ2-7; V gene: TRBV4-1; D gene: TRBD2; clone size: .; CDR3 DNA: TGCGCCAGCAGCCAAGATCTGGGAACTAGCGGGACGACCTACGAGCAGTACTTC; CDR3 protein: CASSQDLGTSGTTYEQYF
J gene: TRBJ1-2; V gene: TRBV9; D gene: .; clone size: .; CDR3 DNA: TGTGCCAGCAGCGTAGGGGGGTTTGGCTACACCTTC; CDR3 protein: CASSVGGFGYTF
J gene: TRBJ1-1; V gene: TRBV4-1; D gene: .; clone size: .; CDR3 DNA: TGCGCCAGCAGCCAAACACGGGCAGAGCCTGAAGCTTTCTTT; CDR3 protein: CASSQTRAEPEAFF
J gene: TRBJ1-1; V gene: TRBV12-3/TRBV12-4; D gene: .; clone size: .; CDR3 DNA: TGTGCCAGCAGCCCTCGGAGGCCTGAAGCTTTCTTT; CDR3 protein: CASSPRRPEAFF
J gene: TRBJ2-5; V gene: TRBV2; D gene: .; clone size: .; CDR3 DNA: TGTGCCAGCAGTGAAATAACAGGGAGAATGGAGACCCAGTACTTC; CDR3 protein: CASSEITGRMETQYF
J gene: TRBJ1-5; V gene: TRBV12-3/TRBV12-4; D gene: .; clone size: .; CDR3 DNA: TGTGCCAGCAGGGTCTTGGATCAGCCCCAGCATTTT; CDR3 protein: CASRVLDQPQHF
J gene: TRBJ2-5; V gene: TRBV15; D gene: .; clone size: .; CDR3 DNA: TGTGCCACCAGCAGAGATCAAATGGCCCAGTACTTC; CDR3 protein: CATSRDQMAQYF
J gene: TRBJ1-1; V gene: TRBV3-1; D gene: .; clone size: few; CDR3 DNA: TGTGCCAGCAGCCAAAAGGGGAACACTGAAGCTTTCTTT; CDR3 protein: CASSQKGNTEAFF
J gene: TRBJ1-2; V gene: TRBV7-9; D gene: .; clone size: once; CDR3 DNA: TGTGCCAGCAGCTTAGCTGGGTATTCCTACACCTTC; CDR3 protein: CASSLAGYSYTF
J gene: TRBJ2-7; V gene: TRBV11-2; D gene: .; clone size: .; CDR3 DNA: TGTGCCAGCAGCTTATCGGGGGGCCTAACGTCCTACGAGCAGTACTTC; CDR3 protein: CASSLSGGLTSYEQYF
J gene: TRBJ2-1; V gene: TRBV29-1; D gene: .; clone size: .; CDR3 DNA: TGCAGCGTTGTAGCGGACCGCTACAATGAGCAGTTCTTC; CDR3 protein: CSVVADRYNEQFF
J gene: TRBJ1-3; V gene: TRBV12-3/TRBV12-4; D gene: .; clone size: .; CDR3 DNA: TGTGCCAGCAGTTTAGTTTTTTGGGGGCAAATAAGAAACACCATATATTTT; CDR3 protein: CASSLVFWGQIRNTIYF
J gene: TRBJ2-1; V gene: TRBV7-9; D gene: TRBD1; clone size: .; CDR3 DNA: TGTGCCAGCAGCTTAGGCCGGGACAGGGGAGCCCATGAGCAGTTCTTC; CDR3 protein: CASSLGRDRGAHEQFF
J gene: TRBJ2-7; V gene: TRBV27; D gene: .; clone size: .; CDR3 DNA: TGTGCCAGCAGAAGCTCCCTGGGATCCCGTTCCTCCTACGAGCAGTACTTC; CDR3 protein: CASRSSLGSRSSYEQYF
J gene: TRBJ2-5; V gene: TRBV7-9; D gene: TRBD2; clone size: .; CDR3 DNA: TGTGCCAGCAGCTTCTACAGCGGGAGTCAAGAGACCCAGTACTTC; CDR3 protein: CASSFYSGSQETQYF
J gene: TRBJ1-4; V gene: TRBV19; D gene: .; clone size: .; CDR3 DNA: TGTGCCAGTAGGCAAGGCAGACAGGATGAAAAACTGTTTTTT; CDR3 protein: CASRQGRQDEKLFF
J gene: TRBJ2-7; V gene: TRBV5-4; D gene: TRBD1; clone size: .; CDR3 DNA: TGTGCCAGCATGCGCCGGGACAGGGGTTTTGGCGAGCAGTACTTC; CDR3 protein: CASMRRDRGFGEQYF
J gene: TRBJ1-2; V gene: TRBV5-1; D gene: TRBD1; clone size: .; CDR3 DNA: TGCGCCAGCAGCTCCGGACAGGGGACTGGCTACACCTTC; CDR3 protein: CASSSGQGTGYTF
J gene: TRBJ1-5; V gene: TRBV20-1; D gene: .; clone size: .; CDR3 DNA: TGCAGTGCTAGAGTTGGCGCAGTAAATAGCAATCAGCCCCAGCATTTT; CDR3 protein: CSARVGAVNSNQPQHF
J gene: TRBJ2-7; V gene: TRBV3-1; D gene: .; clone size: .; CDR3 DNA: TGTGCCAGCAGCCAAGATTTTAGCGCTTACGAGCAGTACTTC; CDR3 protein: CASSQDFSAYEQYF
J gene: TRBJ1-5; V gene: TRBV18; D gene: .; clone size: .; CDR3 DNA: TGTGCCAGCTCACCATTCGGGAAGAATAGCAATCAGCCTCAGCATTTT; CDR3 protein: CASSPFGKNSNQPQHF
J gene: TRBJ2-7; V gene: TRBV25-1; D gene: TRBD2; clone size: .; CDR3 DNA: TGTGCCAGCAGTGAATGGAGCCTAGCGGGAGTTTCGGACGAGCAGTACTTC; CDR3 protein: CASSEWSLAGVSDEQYF
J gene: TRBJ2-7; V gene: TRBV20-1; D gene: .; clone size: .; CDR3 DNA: TGCAGTGCTAGAGCCGAGACGGCCTACGAGCAGTACTTC; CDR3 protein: CSARAETAYEQYF
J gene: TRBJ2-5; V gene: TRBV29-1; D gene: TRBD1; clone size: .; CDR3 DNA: TGCAGCGCCTCGACAGGGGGGGAGACCCAGTACTTC; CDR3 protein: CSASTGGETQYF